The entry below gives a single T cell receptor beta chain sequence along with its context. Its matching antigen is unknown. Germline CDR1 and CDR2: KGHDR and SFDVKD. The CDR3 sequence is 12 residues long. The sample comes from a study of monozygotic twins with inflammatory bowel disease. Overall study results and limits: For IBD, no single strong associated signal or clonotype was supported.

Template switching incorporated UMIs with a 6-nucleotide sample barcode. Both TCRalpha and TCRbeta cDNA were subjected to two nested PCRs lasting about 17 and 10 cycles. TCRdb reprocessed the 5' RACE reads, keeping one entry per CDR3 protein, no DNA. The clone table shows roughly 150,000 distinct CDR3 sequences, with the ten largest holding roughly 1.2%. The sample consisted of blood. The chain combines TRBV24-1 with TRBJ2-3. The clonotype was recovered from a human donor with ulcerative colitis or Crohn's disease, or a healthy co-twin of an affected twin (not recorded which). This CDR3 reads CATSDRWSTQYF.